This T cell receptor beta chain was identified during a study of blood T cell repertoires in COVID-19 (dated by TCRdb to about 2020). For the wider study: The collaborator samples originated in the United States, Italy and Spain and spanned the acute and convalescent phases of COVID-19. Subjects who had been exposed to COVID-19, were actively infected with it, or had recovered from it provided the deeply sampled blood TCRbeta repertoires that made up the dataset. The material from the prospective study consisted of cDNA or gDNA derived from T cells, B-cell-depleted T cells, or PBMCs. A freely available public database, intended as a resource for researchers studying the immune response to SARS-CoV-2, is where the repertoires were released. A de-identified subject ID, COVID-19 status, age in years and sex were almost always included in the sample metadata. Where available, HLA class I and class II types were taken from metadata supplied by the sample provider and were not determined by assay-based typing. The samples were drawn from two sources: the first 160 participants of the ongoing ImmuneRACE study, and 1,200 or so subjects contributed by 6 global collaborators. Summary of the overall study and its limitations: The quantity of clinical and demographic metadata differed by source and by participant and was supplied without curation.

CDR1 and CDR2 (SGHRS, YFSETQ) derive from the germline V gene. The germline V and J ends show losses of 3 bases and 7 bases respectively, and no gene match explains 8 bases of the junction. Including the terminal cysteine and phenylalanine, the CDR3 comprises 15 residues. The CDR3 DNA has 45 bases and is translated from base 1. This clone was seen more than once but under ten times. This clone's antigen is unknown. There are no base qualities to consult, and no much larger clone falls within one base. TCRbeta CDR3 regions were amplified from genomic DNA by means of the immunoSEQ Assay, a bias-controlled multiplex PCR. Per the authors' processing: Within the assay, amplification of reference gene primers was used to estimate how many nucleated cells each sample contained. To quantify the absolute abundance of each unique TCRbeta CDR3 rearrangement, sequence reads were collapsed and filtered. Productive Simpson clonality was computed per sample as the square root of Simpson's diversity index over productive rearrangements. TCRdb limited this immuneACCESS table to in-frame rearrangements with V and J called. A share of clones is missing; checked studies link under half to unresolved V genes, and the rest is unexplained. Clone size and the V and J calls come from that table; the DNA yielded D and trimming. This sample has 20,000 to 25,000 clones in its table, and 75% to 90% of those were observed once. The ten largest clonotypes hold approximately 60% of the sample.

Collaborating institutions collected whole blood in K2EDTA tubes following their own protocols. For TCRbeta analysis, collaborators shipped samples in one of three forms: frozen whole blood, isolated PBMCs, or DNA extracted from either of those sample types. The source of this sequence is a woman of 80 years or more with acute or convalescent COVID-19. Recombination linked TRBV5-1 to TRBJ2-1; 9 central bases correspond to TRBD2. The specimen was peripheral blood. The CDR3 protein: CASSSTGTSKNEQFF. The sequenced DNA: TGCGCCAGCAGCTCCACCGGGACTAGCAAGAATGAGCAGTTCTTC.